The TCR beta chain under discussion was sequenced for a study of Ad26.COV2.S vaccination and SARS-CoV-2 variants. Study-level background: The vaccine Ad26.COV2.S was put into the muscle once, or twice with 56 days between. Study-wide results and limits: The authors reported substantial breadth in spike-specific CD8+ and CD4+ T cell responses after vaccination.

About this clone itself: Its antigen is not known.

The treatment: around 19 received Ad26.COV2.S at low or high dose, single or two shots; five or six received placebo; per-sample allocation not given. The samples were gathered on day 63 after the first injection of vaccine or placebo. Donation was by an adult aged 18-55 years who was in Boston. Its platform was an Ad26 vector, and its expressed antigen was Wuhan-strain SARS-CoV-2 spike. TCRdb's copy holds only in-frame clones and misses some; the assay was immunoSEQ multiplex PCR. This sample has 300,000 to 350,000 clones; 85% to 90% occur once, and the top ten carry around 5.3%. Germline CDR1 reads MNHEY; CDR2 reads SMNVEV (reference sequence). Unmatched junction bases numbered 10, after V lost 4 bases and J lost 2 bases. The length of the CDR3 is 17 residues.

Sequencing was performed on peripheral blood, taken in a trial of Ad26.COV2.S vaccine versus placebo. This chain uses TRBV27 with TRBJ1-5; 8 positions agree with TRBD1. This clonotype originated in a person aged 18-65 years who received the Ad26.COV2.S COVID-19 vaccine or a placebo. The CDR3: CASSSLTQGARNQPQHF. The CDR3 nucleotides are TGTGCCAGCAGTTCCCTAACGCAGGGGGCGCGCAATCAGCCCCAGCATTTT.